This TCR beta chain appears in the sequencing data of a study of tumor and adjacent non-tumor tissue in lung cancer. Study context: The patients, around 10 men and roughly 5 women, were 31 to 76 with stage I to III disease. General study findings and limits: Compared with tumor, normal lung showed significantly lower TCR diversity. In normal lung, the top 100 clones were significantly more dominant than in tumor.

About this clonotype: Its cognate antigen is unknown.

The library came from three nested PCR rounds adapted from ARM-PCR protocols. TCRdb re-analysed the multiplex PCR reads in MiXCR, keeping a single row per CDR3 protein. The repertoire includes around 75,000 distinct CDR3 sequences, about two thirds of them detected once, and about a quarter sits in the top ten. RNA was extracted from bulk tissue without any cell sorting. This non-tumor lung sample came from over 3 cm beyond the tumor edge. Trimming took 8 bases from V and 3 from J; bases not matched to a gene: 27. The CDR3 is 20 residues long. CDR1 and CDR2 (germline): SQVTM, ANQGSEA. Sequencing used distant non-tumor lung tissue. The clonotype originates from a woman between 45 and 65 years old with non-small cell lung cancer. The chain has TRBV29-1 and TRBJ2-5; 10 bases align to TRBD1. CDR3 in amino acids: CSITWGRGLPGQGEEETQYF. The DNA of the CDR3 is TGCAGCATTACCTGGGGCAGGGGGTTACCCGGACAGGGGGAGGAAGAGACCCAGTACTTC. The whole variable domain, filled in from reference TRBV29-1 and TRBJ2-5, reads SAVISQKPSRDICQRGTSLTIQCQVDSQVTMMFWYRQQPGQSLTLIATANQGSEATYESGFVIDKFPISRPNLTFSTLTVSNMSPEDSSIYLCSITWGRGLPGQGEEETQYFGPGTRLLVL.